The 21 T cell receptor beta chains listed next were all sequenced from one sample in a study of T cells in Graves' hyperthyroidism and ophthalmopathy. Regions amplified from RNA transcripts were the TCR beta CDR3 regions. First-round RT-PCR targeting the TCR CDR3 was performed with the HTBI primer set. One entry per CDR3 protein, called by TCRdb with MiXCR from the multiplex PCR reads. The table includes some 500,000 distinct CDR3 sequences, about 24% detected once. The sample was blood. Every receptor here comes from a woman in her twenties or thirties with Graves' ophthalmopathy.

This clonotype was recorded many times. The chain is built from TRBV13 and TRBJ1-2, with D perhaps matching TRBD1 (6 bases). Germline CDR1 and CDR2: PRHDT and FYEKMQ (reference sequence). The length of the CDR3 is 14 residues. The V end lost 1 base, the J end lost 5 bases, and 11 bases lay between the germline ends. The CDR3 DNA is TGTGCCAGCAGCTTAGCCTCAGGGGATTATGGCTACACCTTC. Encoded protein: CASSLASGDYGYTF.

Of note for this clonotype: A junction end diverges from the germline sequence, so it may reflect a read error. This rearrangement joins TRBV4-2 to TRBJ1-5; D uncertain. The CDR3 is 15 residues long. Germline CDR1 LGHNA, CDR2 YNFKEQ. CDR3 residues: CASSQVGQDNQPQHF. In DNA, the CDR3 is TGTGCCAGTAGCCAAGTCGGGCAGGACAATCAGCCCCAGCATTTT.

This clonotype was detected a few times. The rearrangement uses TRBV12-3 or TRBV12-4 and TRBJ2-7, with 9 bases identical to TRBD1. The CDR3 runs 12 residues. The V gene end was trimmed by 5 bases and the J gene end by 5 bases; junction bases not matched to a gene: 1. The CDR3 nucleotides are TGTGCCAGCAGTACAGGGGGCAACGAGCAGTACTTC. It specifies CASSTGGNEQYF.

Regarding this clonotype: Given the absence of the conserved phenylalanine or tryptophan at the CDR3 end, a read error is likely. CDR3: CACSYWGSNQPQHL. CDR3 nucleotides: TGTGCCTGCAGTTACTGGGGTAGCAATCAGCCCCAGCATTTG. This chain uses TRBV6-5 with TRBJ1-5, with D hard to call. Per germline, CDR1 MNHEY and CDR2 SVGAGI. This CDR3 is 14 amino acids long.

This clonotype showed up many times. This chain links TRBV7-8 with TRBJ2-2, with D possibly being TRBD2 (5 bases). The germline V gene has CDR1 SGHVS and CDR2 FQNEAQ. With 1 base removed from V and 5 bases from J, the gap between germline ends came to 8 bases. This CDR3 region has 14 residues. The CDR3 region has the DNA TGTGCCAGCAGCTTAGGAGGAGGAACCGGGGAGCTGTTTTTT. Amino acids: CASSLGGGTGELFF. Full variable domain (outside the CDR3, taken from reference TRBV7-8 and TRBJ2-2): GAGVSQSPRYKVAKRGQDVALRCDPISGHVSLFWYQQALGQGPEFLTYFQNEAQLDKSGLPSDRFFAERPEGSVSTLKIQRTQQEDSAVYLCASSLGGGTGELFFGEGSRLTVL.

This clonotype was recorded many times. The chain combines TRBV18 with TRBJ1-2; no clear D. V lost 3 bases to trimming and J lost 0 bases, with 11 bases between them. The germline CDR1 and CDR2 sequences are KGHSH and LQKENI. CDR3 length: 15 residues. CDR3 nucleotides: TGTGCCAGCTCACCTAATGACGGATCTAACTATGGCTACACCTTC. Its protein is CASSPNDGSNYGYTF. The full variable domain, in which reference TRBV18 and TRBJ1-2 provide the parts outside the CDR3, is NAGVMQNPRHLVRRRGQEARLRCSPMKGHSHVYWYRQLPEEGLKFMVYLQKENIIDESGMPKERFSAEFPKEGPSILRIQQVVRGDSAAYFCASSPNDGSNYGYTFGSGTRLTVV.

J is TRBJ2-5 and V is TRBV20-1, with D uncertain. The CDR3 spans 13 residues. V gave up 1 base and J gave up 4 bases, with 10 bases separating them. Germline V CDR1 and CDR2: DFQATT, SNEGSKA (reference sequence). The CDR3 spells CSARADRRETQYF. The CDR3 DNA reads as TGCAGTGCTAGAGCTGACCGGCGAGAGACCCAGTACTTC.

This clonotype was observed at least ten times. The rearrangement joins TRBV7-3 to TRBJ1-1; TRBD1 agrees at 9 bases. The CDR3 is made up of 14 amino acids. From germline, CDR1 is SGHTA and CDR2 FQGTGA. V was clipped by 5 bases and J by 3 bases; unmatched bases: 4. The CDR3 sequence: CASSKQGADTEAFF. CDR3 bases: TGTGCCAGCAGCAAACAGGGGGCCGACACTGAAGCTTTCTTT.

The chain recombines TRBV6-5 with TRBJ1-1; D is perhaps TRBD1 (6 bases). CDR1 and CDR2 from the germline V gene are MNHEY and SVGAGI. V was trimmed by 0 bases and J by 6 bases, leaving 14 bases between them. The CDR3 is 15 amino acids. The chain's CDR3 is CASSYSAGVRSEAFF. CDR3 in DNA: TGTGCCAGCAGTTACTCTGCAGGGGTCCGGTCTGAAGCTTTCTTT.

This clonotype was found many times. V is TRBV20-1 and J is TRBJ2-7, with D perhaps TRBD2 (5 bases). V was cut by 3 bases and J by 0 bases, with 9 bases left in between. The CDR3 loop spans 13 amino acids. The germline CDR1 and CDR2 sequences are DFQATT and SNEGSKA (reference sequence). CDR3 loop: CSASRGDSYEQYF. The CDR3, as DNA: TGCAGTGCTAGTCGGGGTGACTCCTACGAGCAGTACTTC.

The chain uses TRBV7-3 and TRBJ2-6; D remains ambiguous. Germline V lookup: CDR1 SGHTA, CDR2 FQGTGA. CDR3 length: 18 amino acids. The V end was cut by 6 bases, the J end by 0 bases, with 18 bases between. The CDR3 loop is CASSPTHTVTSGANVLTF. Written as DNA, the CDR3 is TGTGCCAGCAGTCCTACTCATACAGTTACCTCTGGGGCCAACGTCCTGACTTTC.

This clonotype occurred many times. The chain couples TRBV28 to TRBJ2-7; 9 bases map to TRBD1. The CDR3 contains 14 residues. With V trimmed by 6 bases and J by 3 bases, 6 bases remained unmatched. Germline lookup yields CDR1 MDHEN and CDR2 SYDVKM. CDR3 protein: CASRVQGANYEQYF. CDR3 in DNA: TGTGCCAGCAGGGTACAGGGGGCGAACTACGAGCAGTACTTC.

The V gene is TRBV11-2, the J gene TRBJ2-7; D tentatively fits TRBD1 or TRBD2 (6 bases each). Trimming stripped 10 bases from V and 0 bases from J, with 22 bases between. Germline loops: CDR1 SGHAT, CDR2 FQNNGV. The CDR3 length is 16 residues. The CDR3, as DNA: TGTGCCACCATTGGTCTTGGACAGACTAGCTCCTACGAGCAGTACTTC. Translated, it gives CATIGLGQTSSYEQYF.

Ten or more counts support this clonotype. The chain uses TRBV19 and TRBJ1-2; no clear D gene. Germline V gives CDR1 LNHDA, CDR2 SQIVND (reference sequence). The CDR3 is made up of 15 amino acids. Trimming shortened V by 5 bases and J by 1 base, and 14 bases separated the two germline ends. CDR3 coding DNA: TGTGCCAGTAGTGAGGGTGCCAACCTTAACTATGGCTACACCTTC. This gives the protein CASSEGANLNYGYTF.

The CDR3 spells CASSFGSLQETQYF. CDR3 nucleotide sequence: TGTGCCAGCAGTTTTGGCAGCCTTCAAGAGACCCAGTACTTC. The J gene is TRBJ2-5, the V gene TRBV6-5, with unresolved D. The CDR3 covers 14 residues. Germline CDR1 is MNHEY and CDR2 is SVGAGI. V was shortened by 4 bases and J by 2 bases, with 11 bases between the two germline ends.

Many counts were recorded for this clonotype. CDR3: CATNTVGQGWGYEQYF. The CDR3, as DNA: TGTGCCACCAACACCGTGGGACAGGGTTGGGGCTACGAGCAGTACTTC. The rearrangement links TRBV10-3 to TRBJ2-7; 9 nucleotides align to TRBD1. The CDR3 covers 16 residues. The V and J ends lost 10 bases and 3 bases, in that order; junction bases with no gene match: 16. Germline V gives CDR1 ENHRY, CDR2 SYGVKD.

The chain couples TRBV2 to TRBJ1-5; D unresolved. V shed 5 bases and J shed 2 bases, with 13 bases lying between them. The germline V gene has CDR1 SNHLY and CDR2 FYNNEI. The CDR3 has 15 amino acids. The CDR3 region is CASSRKGRGNQPQHF. CDR3 DNA: TGTGCCAGCAGTCGAAAAGGACGGGGCAATCAGCCCCAGCATTTT.

This clonotype showed up many times. This chain connects TRBV6-1 to TRBJ1-1; possibly TRBD1 for D (5 bases). The CDR3 runs 15 residues. Looked up from germline, CDR1 is MNHNS and CDR2 is SASEGT. V gave up 5 bases and J gave up 3 bases, with 16 bases separating them. The CDR3 bases are TGTGCCAGCAGTCCCCTCGGGGGAGGCGACACTGAAGCTTTCTTT. Its protein product is CASSPLGGGDTEAFF.

This clonotype appeared many times. V gene TRBV2 combines with J gene TRBJ2-7, with no clear D. V shed 2 bases and J shed 3 bases, with 8 bases lying between them. Germline CDR1 reads SNHLY; CDR2 reads FYNNEI. This CDR3 is built from 13 residues. The chain's CDR3 is CASSEPNYYEQYF. CDR3 bases: TGTGCCAGCAGTGAACCCAACTACTACGAGCAGTACTTC.

This sequence joins TRBV7-8 and TRBJ2-7; D is perhaps TRBD2 (6 bases). V was cut by 2 bases and J by 7 bases, with 24 bases left in between. This CDR3 contains 17 residues. Germline CDR1 is SGHVS and CDR2 is FQNEAQ. The CDR3 region has the DNA TGTGCCAGCAGCTTACGTGGGTTGGCTGACCGGGGGAGGGAGCAGTACTTC. It yields the protein CASSLRGLADRGREQYF.

Ten or more counts support this clonotype. The J gene is TRBJ1-5, the V gene TRBV29-1; TRBD1 might be the D (5 bases). This CDR3 has 13 amino acids. Germline V gene sequence: CDR1 SQVTM, CDR2 ANQGSEA. The V end was cut by 4 bases, the J end by 5 bases, with 12 bases between. In DNA, the CDR3 is TGCAGCGTTGCGGCTCAGGGCGATCAGCCCCAGCATTTT. This codes for CSVAAQGDQPQHF.